These 14 T cell receptor beta chains came from one sample sequenced in a study of blood T cell repertoires in COVID-19. Assay: immunoSEQ multiplex PCR; the TCRdb copy retains only in-frame clones and omits some. This table has about 180,000 clones, more than 75% appearing once. Sample: PBMCs or T cells enriched from blood (not recorded which). These receptors were taken from a woman aged 30 to 39 who had recovered from COVID-19.

The chain carries TRBV18 and TRBJ2-5, with D unresolved. Per germline, CDR1 KGHSH and CDR2 LQKENI. The CDR3 contains 14 residues. Trimming pared 4 bases from V and 2 bases from J, leaving 11 bases between. The CDR3 DNA reads as TGTGCCAGCTCACAACCCCCCGGGCAAGAGACCCAGTACTTC. It is translated as CASSQPPGQETQYF.

The rearrangement uses TRBV29-1 and TRBJ1-1; D is possibly TRBD1 (6 bases). The V gene's germline CDR1 is SQVTM and CDR2 ANQGSEA. The CDR3 consists of 15 residues. V lost 3 bases and J lost 7, with 21 bases in between. This chain's CDR3 is CSVEGASGGKIEAFF. DNA of the CDR3: TGCAGCGTTGAGGGCGCGAGCGGGGGCAAGATTGAAGCTTTCTTT.

The chain is built from TRBV9 and TRBJ1-2; 7 bases fit TRBD1. In germline, CDR1 is SGDLS, CDR2 YYNGEE. The V and J ends lost 0 bases and 8 bases, in that order; junction bases with no gene match: 13. CDR3 length: 16 amino acids. Written as DNA, the CDR3 is TGTGCCAGCAGCGTAGGCCATGGACAGGACGGTCAGGGCTACACCTTC. Translating it yields CASSVGHGQDGQGYTF.

This clone came up a few times. V usage is TRBV6-1 and J usage is TRBJ2-5, with TRBD2 matching 11 bases. V lost 1 base, J lost 4 bases, and 17 bases stayed unmatched. The CDR3 runs to 20 residues. Germline values: CDR1 MNHNS, CDR2 SASEGT. Here the CDR3 DNA reads TGTGCCAGCAGTGAAGGCTCTAGCGGGAGGCTCCGTTTCCTTCGAGAGACCCAGTACTTC. Translated, it gives CASSEGSSGRLRFLRETQYF.

The gene calls are TRBV12-5 and TRBJ2-5; 10 positions agree with TRBD1. Germline V gene lookup returns CDR1 LGHNT and CDR2 FRNRAP. This CDR3 is 14 amino acids long. DNA for the CDR3: TGTCCCCATCGACGACAGGGGGCCGGAGAGACCCAGTACTTC. It encodes CPHRRQGAGETQYF.

The V and J genes are TRBV28 and TRBJ1-2, with a tentative D call TRBD1 (5 bases). CDR1 is MDHEN and CDR2 is SYDVKM in the germline V gene. The CDR3 extends over 16 amino acids. Trimming shortened V by 6 bases and J by 0 bases, and 17 bases separated the two germline ends. The CDR3 protein is CASSYIGAGSNYGYTF. The CDR3 coding sequence is TGTGCCAGCAGCTATATTGGGGCGGGGTCTAACTATGGCTACACCTTC.

This rearrangement joins TRBV14 to TRBJ2-1; 10 bases line up with TRBD2. The germline CDR1 and CDR2 sequences are SGHDN and FVKESK. The CDR3 consists of 16 residues. Germline trimming cut 3 bases from V and 2 bases from J; bases unmatched to any gene: 4. CDR3 DNA: TGTGCCAGCAGCCAGGGCGGGACTAGCGCCTACAATGAGCAGTTCTTC. This codes for CASSQGGTSAYNEQFF.

The chain combines TRBV11-2 with TRBJ1-2; 7 nucleotides align to TRBD1. This CDR3 has 14 residues. The germline V gene has CDR1 SGHAT and CDR2 FQNNGV. The junction had 18 bases not matched to a gene; V was cut back by 7 bases and J by 13 bases. In DNA, the CDR3 is TGTGCCAGCACCGAAACGACCCGACAGGGTCTATCCACCTTC. Its translation: CASTETTRQGLSTF. The full variable domain, with the rest looked up from reference TRBV11-2 and TRBJ1-2, is EAGVAQSPRYKIIEKRQSVAFWCNPISGHATLYWYQQILGQGPKLLIQFQNNGVVDDSQLPKDRFSAERLKGVDSTLKIQPAKLEDSAVYLCASTETTRQGLSTFGSGTRLTVV.

The V gene is TRBV11-1, the J gene TRBJ2-7; the D is unclear. The CDR3 is 15 amino acids. CDR1 and CDR2 from the germline V gene are SGHAT and FQDESV (reference sequence). V was shortened by 8 bases and J by 3 bases, with 20 bases between the two germline ends. CDR3 nucleotides: TGTGCCAGCTCACTGATCCGAAGCCTAGACTACGAGCAGTACTTC. As protein: CASSLIRSLDYEQYF. Full variable domain (outside the CDR3, taken from reference TRBV11-1 and TRBJ2-7): EAEVAQSPRYKITEKSQAVAFWCDPISGHATLYWYRQILGQGPELLVQFQDESVVDDSQLPKDRFSAERLKGVDSTLKIQPAELGDSAMYLCASSLIRSLDYEQYFGPGTRLTVT.

V is TRBV3-1 (or the pseudogene TRBV3-2) and J is TRBJ1-3; D is ambiguous. Germline values: CDR1 LGHDT, CDR2 YNNKEL (reference sequence). Trimming shortened V by 0 bases and J by 0 bases, and 9 bases separated the two germline ends. CDR3 length: 16 residues. The CDR3 loop is CASSQDPVYSGNTIYF. CDR3 DNA: TGTGCCAGCAGCCAAGATCCAGTTTACTCTGGAAACACCATATATTTT.

Details on this clone: Sequence at one end of the junction differs from germline and may be a read error. V gene TRBV25-1 combines with J gene TRBJ2-1; TRBD2 aligns across 12 bases. This CDR3 has 16 amino acids. Germline loops: CDR1 MGHDK, CDR2 SYGVNS. DNA for the CDR3: TGTGCCAGCAGCGAATTGGTACTAGCGGGAGGCCATGAGCAGTTCTTC. Translating it yields CASSELVLAGGHEQFF.

This chain uses TRBV11-2 with TRBJ2-7, with D possibly matching TRBD2 (5 bases). Germline V gene lookup returns CDR1 SGHAT and CDR2 FQNNGV. The CDR3 sequence is 12 residues long. V lost 5 bases to trimming and J lost 3 bases, with 8 bases between them. CDR3: CASSNGVYEQYF. CDR3 sequence (DNA): TGTGCCAGCAGCAACGGGGTCTACGAGCAGTACTTC.

This rearrangement joins TRBV4-2 to TRBJ1-2; D is perhaps TRBD1 (5 bases). V was cut by 1 base and J by 12 bases, with 18 bases left in between. The CDR3 is 14 residues long. Germline V CDR1 and CDR2: LGHNA, YNFKEQ. CDR3 sequence reads: CASSQVRARVIHTF. DNA for the CDR3: TGTGCCAGCAGCCAAGTAAGGGCCAGGGTAATCCACACCTTC.

The V gene is TRBV25-1, the J gene TRBJ1-5; tentative D call: TRBD1 (6 bases). V lost 4 bases, J lost 0 bases, and 10 bases lay in between. Germline CDR1 and CDR2: MGHDK and SYGVNS. This CDR3 spans 15 amino acids. The CDR3 DNA is TGTGCCAGCAGTGGACGGACAGATAGCAATCAGCCCCAGCATTTT. The encoded protein is CASSGRTDSNQPQHF.